This entry lists 17 T cell receptor beta chains sequenced from one sample in a study of T-cell memory formation after mild COVID-19. TCRdb called the 5' RACE reads again in MiXCR, with one record for every CDR3 protein. The sample holds 530,000 or so distinct CDR3 sequences, around a sixth seen once. Sequenced input: PBMCs or a T cell subset sorted from them (not recorded which). These receptor sequences come from an adult woman who had mild COVID-19 (a few samples of this study predate the infection). Cell type and time point are not known.

Only a few counts were recorded for this clonotype. The rearrangement uses TRBV6-5 and TRBJ2-1; D is undetermined. V gave up 2 bases and J gave up 6 bases, with 2 bases separating them. This CDR3 contains 11 residues. Germline V gives CDR1 MNHEY, CDR2 SVGAGI. The CDR3 DNA reads TGTGCCAGCAGTTACGCCAATGAGCAGTTCTTC. This translates into CASSYANEQFF.

CDR3 loop: CASSFVGTLLNEQFF. The CDR3 DNA is TGTGCCAGCAGCTTTGTAGGGACCCTACTCAATGAGCAGTTCTTC. The chain uses TRBV7-3 and TRBJ2-1, with D perhaps assigned TRBD1 or TRBD2 (5 bases each). In germline, CDR1 is SGHTA, CDR2 FQGTGA. V was clipped by 3 bases and J by 6 bases, with 15 bases between them. The CDR3 has 15 residues.

This clonotype has only one observation. The genes are TRBV20-1 and TRBJ2-1; 7 bases are a match to TRBD1. J was trimmed by 0 bases and V by 7 bases; bases with no gene match: 3. The CDR3 is 13 residues long. Germline V CDR1 and CDR2: DFQATT, SNEGSKA (reference sequence). The CDR3 DNA reads as TGCAGTGGAGCAGGGGGCTCCTACAATGAGCAGTTCTTC. Amino acids: CSGAGGSYNEQFF.

The J gene is TRBJ1-5, the V gene TRBV5-5; D is unresolved. The V end lost 5 bases, the J end lost 3 bases, and 12 bases lay between the germline ends. CDR1 and CDR2 (germline): SGHKS, YYEKEE (reference sequence). The CDR3 contains 14 residues. The CDR3 region has the DNA TGTGCCAGCAGTTCCGGGTCCTACAATCAGCCCCAGCATTTT. Residues: CASSSGSYNQPQHF.

The chain carries TRBV4-1 and TRBJ2-5; either TRBD1 or TRBD2 may supply D (5 bases each). Germline CDR1 and CDR2: MGHRA and YSYEKL. V gave up 4 bases and J gave up 2 bases, with 11 bases separating them. This CDR3 spans 14 amino acids. The CDR3 here is CASSRREGQETQYF. CDR3 DNA: TGCGCCAGCAGCCGCCGAGAGGGGCAAGAGACCCAGTACTTC.

This clonotype was detected many times. This sequence joins TRBV30 and TRBJ2-1, with no clear D. The CDR3 covers 13 residues. Looked up from germline, CDR1 is GTSNPN and CDR2 is SVGIG (reference sequence). The ends were cut back, 2 bases at V and 2 bases at J, with 7 bases in the middle. The CDR3 sequence is CAWSSGTYNEQFF. Here the CDR3 DNA reads TGTGCCTGGAGTTCAGGCACCTACAATGAGCAGTTCTTC.

The V gene is TRBV2, the J gene TRBJ1-4, with TRBD1 matching over 9 bases. The germline gives CDR1 SNHLY, CDR2 FYNNEI. The CDR3 is made up of 16 amino acids. J lost 0 bases, V lost 8 bases, and 7 bases had no gene match. For the CDR3, the DNA is TGTGCCAGCGAGCGGGACAGGGATGCAACTAATGAAAAACTGTTTTTT. It encodes CASERDRDATNEKLFF.

This clonotype was seen only a few times. The chain uses TRBV24-1 and TRBJ1-5; D unresolved. The CDR3 spans 12 residues. V was trimmed by 3 bases and J by 6 bases, leaving 5 bases between them. Germline CDR1 KGHDR, CDR2 SFDVKD. The CDR3 is CATSDGVQPQHF. CDR3 in DNA: TGTGCCACCAGTGATGGGGTTCAGCCCCAGCATTTT.

The chain combines TRBV3-1 with TRBJ2-5, with D tentatively TRBD1 (5 bases). CDR1 and CDR2 (germline): LGHDT, YNNKEL (reference sequence). The CDR3 is 17 residues long. V shed 4 bases and J shed 2 bases, with 20 bases lying between them. DNA of the CDR3: TGTGCCAGCAGCCCCCCCCGTGTGTCAGGGCGGCAAGAGACCCAGTACTTC. As protein: CASSPPRVSGRQETQYF.

The table lists this clonotype with a few counts. The V call is TRBV9, the J call TRBJ1-1, with D possibly matching TRBD1 (5 bases). Germline CDR1 and CDR2: SGDLS and YYNGEE. The CDR3 is made up of 14 amino acids. V was shortened by 2 bases and J by 5 bases, with 13 bases between the two germline ends. DNA for the CDR3: TGTGCCAGCAGCGTGGGGGAGGGTTGGACTGAAGCTTTCTTT. This sequence encodes CASSVGEGWTEAFF.

This clonotype was seen more than once but under ten times. The chain couples TRBV13 to TRBJ1-2; D is possibly TRBD1 (5 bases). The CDR3 extends over 13 amino acids. The V and J ends lost 5 bases and 7 bases respectively, with 14 bases between them. Germline V lookup: CDR1 PRHDT, CDR2 FYEKMQ (reference sequence). CDR3: CASSLRGVVGYTF. Here the CDR3 DNA reads TGTGCCAGCAGCCTCCGAGGGGTGGTTGGCTACACCTTC.

The gene calls are TRBV7-9 and TRBJ2-2, with 7 bases fitting TRBD2. The CDR3 length is 16 residues. Looked up from germline, CDR1 is SEHNR and CDR2 is FQNEAQ (reference sequence). V was pared by 7 bases and J by 3 bases, with 11 bases of the junction left unmatched. The CDR3 sequence is CASNPLSGTHTGELFF. The CDR3 DNA sequence: TGTGCCAGCAACCCTTTAAGCGGGACGCACACCGGGGAGCTGTTTTTT.

In its sample, this clonotype was seen many times. The chain links TRBV27 to TRBJ1-1; the D gene is possibly TRBD1 (5 bases). Germline CDR1 reads MNHEY; CDR2 reads SMNVEV (reference sequence). Deletions cut 2 bases from V and 4 bases from J, with 11 bases between. This CDR3 contains 14 residues. The DNA for the CDR3 is TGTGCCAGCAGTTTAGGGGGGGAAGGCACTGAAGCTTTCTTT. It is translated as CASSLGGEGTEAFF.

The chain recombines TRBV20-1 with TRBJ1-1, with D uncertain. V was cut by 5 bases and J by 7 bases, with 11 bases left in between. The CDR3 is made up of 11 amino acids. Germline-derived CDR1 and CDR2 are DFQATT and SNEGSKA (reference sequence). CDR3 DNA sequence: TGCAGTGCTCCAGATATCTTTGAAGCTTTCTTT. Amino acids: CSAPDIFEAFF.

This clonotype was picked up a small number of times. The CDR3 DNA follows: TGCAGCGCCAAGGACCCCACCACAGATACGCAGTATTTT. It yields the protein CSAKDPTTDTQYF. This rearrangement joins TRBV29-1 to TRBJ2-3, with no clear D. The CDR3 totals 13 residues. The V gene lost 7 bases and the J gene lost 2 bases, with 13 bases spanning the gap. Germline values: CDR1 SQVTM, CDR2 ANQGSEA.

This clonotype was seen a handful of times. The gene calls are TRBV7-8 and TRBJ1-2; no clear D. The germline CDR1 and CDR2 sequences are SGHVS and FQNEAQ. V gave up 2 bases and J gave up 5 bases, with 21 bases separating them. The CDR3 loop spans 17 amino acids. The chain's CDR3 is CASSLIGSPNLEYGYTF. In DNA, the CDR3 is TGTGCCAGCAGCTTAATCGGCAGCCCCAACTTAGAGTATGGCTACACCTTC.

This clonotype was seen a handful of times. The gene calls are TRBV5-1 and TRBJ2-1; TRBD2 aligns across 10 bases. Unmatched junction bases numbered 4, after V lost 0 bases and J lost 4 bases. Germline CDR1 and CDR2: SGHRS and YFSETQ. The CDR3 sequence is 16 residues long. In DNA, the CDR3 is TGCGCCAGCAGCTTGGGGGCTAGCGGGAGTTACAATGAGCAGTTCTTC. Translating gives CASSLGASGSYNEQFF.